The entry below describes one T cell receptor (beta chain). What it recognizes is unknown. Alopecia areata patients provided lesional scalp punch biopsies and peripheral blood, both collected for the study. V trimming: 3 bases; J trimming: 3 bases; junction bases outside the gene matches: 4. The CDR3 has 14 amino acids. Germline CDR1 is MNHEY and CDR2 is SMNVEV (reference sequence). The source of the sample is a study of CD8+ T cells in alopecia areata. Study-wide findings and caveats: Although TCR sharing was seen in mice, sharing across patients was less clear, possibly for HLA-related reasons. Normal scalp showed lower clonality than lesional scalp, especially alopecia totalis/universalis.

Sequencing templates came from extracted RNA that was reverse transcribed into cDNA. Profiled with immunoSEQ multiplex PCR; TCRdb holds only in-frame clones, not every one. Altogether roughly 64,000 clones are present, around 40% being singletons, with the ten largest covering 51%. The chain couples TRBV27 to TRBJ2-7; 8 nucleotides align to TRBD2. The sequencing input was NKG2D-low CD8+ T cells sorted from blood. The source of this sequence is a human donor with alopecia areata. The DNA for the CDR3 is TGTGCCAGCAGTTTTCGGAGCGGGAGCTACGAGCAGTACTTC. Its translation: CASSFRSGSYEQYF.